The 2 T cell receptor beta chains reported below all come from one sample, sequenced in a study of PD-1 blockade in classical Hodgkin lymphoma. Produced via immunoSEQ multiplex PCR; TCRdb's table is partial and in-frame only. The sample gives some 19,000 clones, 70% to 90% of which show up once; less than 25% is in the top ten. Documented time point: cycle 4 day 1 (C4D1), after 6 weeks of nivolumab. Relapse was seen in all patients after autologous stem cell transplantation, and brentuximab vedotin exposure was variable. The specimen was peripheral blood mononuclear cells (PBMCs), collected before the fourth cycle of nivolumab. The receptors derive from a human donor with classical Hodgkin lymphoma.

This clone was counted a single time. This sequence joins TRBV2 and TRBJ2-3, with TRBD1 matching 9 bases. Trimming at V came to 6 bases and at J to 4 bases, leaving 8 bases not matched to a gene. Germline V lookup: CDR1 SNHLY, CDR2 FYNNEI. This CDR3 has 15 amino acids. In DNA form, the CDR3 reads TGTGCCAGCAGCGCCGGGACAGGGATCTCAGATACGCAGTATTTT. Protein sequence: CASSAGTGISDTQYF.

The CDR3 DNA sequence: TGTGCCAGCAGCGTAGCGGGGAGGGCCAGTACGCAGTATTTT. Protein: CASSVAGRASTQYF. The chain combines TRBV9 with TRBJ2-3; TRBD2 matches at 7 bases. V was clipped by 0 bases and J by 8 bases; unmatched bases: 6. This CDR3 is built from 14 residues. CDR1 SGDLS and CDR2 YYNGEE come from the germline V gene.